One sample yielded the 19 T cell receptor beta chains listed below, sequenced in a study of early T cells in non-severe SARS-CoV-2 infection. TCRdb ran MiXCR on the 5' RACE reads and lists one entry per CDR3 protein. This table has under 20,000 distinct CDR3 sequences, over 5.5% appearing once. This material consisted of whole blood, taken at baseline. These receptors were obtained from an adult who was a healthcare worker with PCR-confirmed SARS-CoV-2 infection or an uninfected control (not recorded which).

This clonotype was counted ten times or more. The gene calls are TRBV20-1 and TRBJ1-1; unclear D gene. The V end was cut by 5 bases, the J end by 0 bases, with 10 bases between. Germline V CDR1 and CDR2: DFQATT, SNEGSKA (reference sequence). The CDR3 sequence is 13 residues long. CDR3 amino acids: CSALYQLNTEAFF. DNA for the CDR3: TGCAGTGCTCTCTATCAACTGAACACTGAAGCTTTCTTT.

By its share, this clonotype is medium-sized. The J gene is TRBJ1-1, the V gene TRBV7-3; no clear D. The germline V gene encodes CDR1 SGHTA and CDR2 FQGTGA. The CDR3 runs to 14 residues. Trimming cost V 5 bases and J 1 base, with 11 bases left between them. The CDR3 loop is CASSGGGWNTEAFF. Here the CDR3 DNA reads TGTGCCAGCAGCGGTGGCGGTTGGAACACTGAAGCTTTCTTT.

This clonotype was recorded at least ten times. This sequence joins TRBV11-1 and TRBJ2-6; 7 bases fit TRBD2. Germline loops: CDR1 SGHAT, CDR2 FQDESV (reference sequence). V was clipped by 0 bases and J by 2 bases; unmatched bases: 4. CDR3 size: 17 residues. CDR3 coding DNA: TGTGCCAGCAGCTTAGCGGGAGGGTATGCTGGGGCCAACGTCCTGACTTTC. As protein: CASSLAGGYAGANVLTF.

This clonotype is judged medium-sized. CDR3 sequence: CSVDGTGGTEAFF. The CDR3 DNA reads as TGCAGCGTGGACGGGACAGGGGGCACTGAAGCTTTCTTT. The rearrangement uses TRBV29-1 and TRBJ1-1; 11 bases agree with TRBD1. The CDR3 is 13 residues long. J was trimmed by 4 bases and V by 6 bases; bases with no gene match: 4. Per the germline V gene, CDR1 is SQVTM and CDR2 is ANQGSEA.

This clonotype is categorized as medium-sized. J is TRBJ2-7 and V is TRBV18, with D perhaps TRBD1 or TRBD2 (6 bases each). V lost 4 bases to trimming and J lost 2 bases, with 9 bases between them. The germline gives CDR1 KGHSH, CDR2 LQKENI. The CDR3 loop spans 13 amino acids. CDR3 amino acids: CASSRGAAYEQYF. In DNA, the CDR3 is TGTGCCAGCTCACGGGGGGCGGCCTACGAGCAGTACTTC.

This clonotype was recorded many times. CDR3 DNA: TGTGCCAGCAGCCGAACTAGCGGGGGTTTGACAGATACGCAGTATTTT. Its translation is CASSRTSGGLTDTQYF. This chain connects TRBV12-3 or TRBV12-4 to TRBJ2-3, with 11 bases that match TRBD2. The CDR3 sequence is 16 residues long. V lost 6 bases and J lost 3; bases outside the gene matches: 8.

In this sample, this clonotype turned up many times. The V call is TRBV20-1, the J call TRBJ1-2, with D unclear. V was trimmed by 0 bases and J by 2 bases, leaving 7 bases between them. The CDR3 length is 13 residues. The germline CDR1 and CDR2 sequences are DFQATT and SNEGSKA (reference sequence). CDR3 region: CSARDQGNYGYTF. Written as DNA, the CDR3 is TGCAGTGCTAGAGATCAAGGAAACTATGGCTACACCTTC.

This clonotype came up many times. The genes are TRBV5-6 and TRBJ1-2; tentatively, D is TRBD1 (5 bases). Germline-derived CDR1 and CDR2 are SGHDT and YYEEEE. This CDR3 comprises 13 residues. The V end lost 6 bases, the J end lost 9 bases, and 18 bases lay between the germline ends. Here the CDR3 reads CASTIMGLGSYTF. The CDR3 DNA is TGTGCCAGCACGATCATGGGGCTGGGTAGCTACACCTTC. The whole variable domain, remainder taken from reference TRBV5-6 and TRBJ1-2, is DAGVTQSPTHLIKTRGQQVTLRCSPKSGHDTVSWYQQALGQGPQFIFQYYEEEERQRGNFPDRFSGHQFPNYSSELNVNALLLGDSALYLCASTIMGLGSYTFGSGTRLTVV.

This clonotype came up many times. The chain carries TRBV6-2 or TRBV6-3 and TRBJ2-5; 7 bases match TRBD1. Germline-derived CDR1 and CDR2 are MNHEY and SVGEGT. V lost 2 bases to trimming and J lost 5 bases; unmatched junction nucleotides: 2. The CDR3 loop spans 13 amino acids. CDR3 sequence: CASSYGRGETQYF. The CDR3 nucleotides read TGTGCCAGCAGTTACGGCAGGGGGGAGACCCAGTACTTC.

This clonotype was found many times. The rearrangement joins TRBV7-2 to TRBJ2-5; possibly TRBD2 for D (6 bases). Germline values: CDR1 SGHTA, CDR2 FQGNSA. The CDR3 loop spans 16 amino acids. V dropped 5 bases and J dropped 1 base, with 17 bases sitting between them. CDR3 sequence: CASSLGGSGPQETQYF. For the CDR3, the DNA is TGTGCCAGCAGCCTCGGGGGTAGCGGCCCCCAAGAGACCCAGTACTTC.

CDR3: CSAKGQGGYEQYF. DNA of the CDR3: TGCAGTGCCAAGGGACAGGGTGGCTACGAGCAGTACTTC. This rearrangement joins TRBV20-1 to TRBJ2-7, with 9 bases aligning to TRBD1. Trimming at V came to 6 bases and at J to 3 bases, leaving 6 bases not matched to a gene. CDR3 size: 13 residues. CDR1 and CDR2 (germline): DFQATT, SNEGSKA (reference sequence).

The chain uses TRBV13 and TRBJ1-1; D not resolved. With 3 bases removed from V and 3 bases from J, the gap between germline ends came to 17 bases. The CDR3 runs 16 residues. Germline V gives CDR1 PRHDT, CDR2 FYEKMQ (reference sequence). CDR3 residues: CASSLPPSARDTEAFF. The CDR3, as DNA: TGTGCCAGCAGCTTGCCCCCATCGGCTCGAGACACTGAAGCTTTCTTT.

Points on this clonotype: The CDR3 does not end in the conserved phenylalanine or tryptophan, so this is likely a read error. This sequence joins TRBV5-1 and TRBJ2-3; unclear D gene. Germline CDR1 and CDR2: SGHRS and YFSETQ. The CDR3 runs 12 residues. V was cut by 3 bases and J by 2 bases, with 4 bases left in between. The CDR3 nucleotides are TGCGCCAGCAGCTGGTCCACAGATACGCAGTATTTG. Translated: CASSWSTDTQYL.

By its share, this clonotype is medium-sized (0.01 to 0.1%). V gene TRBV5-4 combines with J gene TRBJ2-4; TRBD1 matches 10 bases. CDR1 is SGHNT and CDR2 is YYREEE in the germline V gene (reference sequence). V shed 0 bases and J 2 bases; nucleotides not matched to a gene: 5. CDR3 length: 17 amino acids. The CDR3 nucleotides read TGTGCCAGCAGCTTGGCGGGGACAGGGGTGTCCAAAAACATTCAGTACTTC. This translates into CASSLAGTGVSKNIQYF.

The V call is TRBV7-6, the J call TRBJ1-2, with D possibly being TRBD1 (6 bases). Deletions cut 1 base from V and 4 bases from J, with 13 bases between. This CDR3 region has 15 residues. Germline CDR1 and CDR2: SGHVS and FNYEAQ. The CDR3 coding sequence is TGTGCCAGCAGCTTAGATCCTTCGACAGGCTATGGCTACACCTTC. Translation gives CASSLDPSTGYGYTF.

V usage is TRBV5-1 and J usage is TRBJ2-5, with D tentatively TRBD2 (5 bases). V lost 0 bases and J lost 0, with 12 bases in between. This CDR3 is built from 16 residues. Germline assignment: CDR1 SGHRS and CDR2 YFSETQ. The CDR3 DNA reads TGCGCCAGCAGCTTGGGCCCTCTCGGGAACCAAGAGACCCAGTACTTC. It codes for CASSLGPLGNQETQYF.

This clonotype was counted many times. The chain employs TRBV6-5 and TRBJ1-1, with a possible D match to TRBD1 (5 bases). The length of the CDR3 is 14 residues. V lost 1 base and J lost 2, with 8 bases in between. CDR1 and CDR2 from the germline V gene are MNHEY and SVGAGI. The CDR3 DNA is TGTGCCAGCAGTTACTTGGGGGGAAACACTGAAGCTTTCTTT. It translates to CASSYLGGNTEAFF.

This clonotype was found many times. CDR3 sequence (DNA): TGTGCCAGCTTTAAGGGCCTCCTTAACTATGGCTACACCTTC. It yields the protein CASFKGLLNYGYTF. The chain couples TRBV6-2 or TRBV6-3 to TRBJ1-2; D gene uncertain. The germline gives CDR1 MNHEY, CDR2 SVGEGT. Trimming stripped 8 bases from V and 1 base from J, with 14 bases between. The CDR3 runs to 14 residues.

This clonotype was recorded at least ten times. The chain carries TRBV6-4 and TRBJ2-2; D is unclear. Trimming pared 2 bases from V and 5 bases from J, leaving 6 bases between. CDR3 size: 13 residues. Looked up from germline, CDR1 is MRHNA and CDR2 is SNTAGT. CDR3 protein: CASSDADTGELFF. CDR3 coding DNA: TGTGCCAGCAGTGACGCAGATACCGGGGAGCTGTTTTTT.